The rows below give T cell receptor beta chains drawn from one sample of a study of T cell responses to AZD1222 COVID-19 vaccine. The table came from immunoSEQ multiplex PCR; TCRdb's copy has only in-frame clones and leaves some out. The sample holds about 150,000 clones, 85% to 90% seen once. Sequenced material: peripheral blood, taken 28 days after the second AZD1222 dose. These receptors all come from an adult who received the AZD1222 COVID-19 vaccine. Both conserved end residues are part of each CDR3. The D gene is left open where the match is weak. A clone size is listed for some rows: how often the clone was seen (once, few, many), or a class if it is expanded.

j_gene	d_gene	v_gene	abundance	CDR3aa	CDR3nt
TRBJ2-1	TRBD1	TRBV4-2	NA	CASSQGRDSYNEQFF	TGTGCCAGCAGCCAAGGAAGGGACAGCTACAATGAGCAGTTCTTC
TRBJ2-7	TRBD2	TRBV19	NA	CASSIGGTSGYEQYF	TGTGCCAGTAGTATAGGTGGGACTAGCGGCTACGAGCAGTACTTC
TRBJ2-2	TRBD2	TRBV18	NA	CASSPRAGGYTGELFF	TGTGCCAGCTCGCCGCGAGCGGGAGGATACACCGGGGAGCTGTTTTTT
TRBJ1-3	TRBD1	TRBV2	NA	CASTGGGNTIYF	TGTGCCAGCACAGGGGGAGGAAACACCATATATTTT
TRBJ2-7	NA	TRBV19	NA	CASSIQTGLAEQYF	TGTGCCAGTAGTATCCAAACAGGGTTAGCCGAGCAGTACTTC
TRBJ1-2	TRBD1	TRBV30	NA	CAWTQGQVVNTF	TGTGCCTGGACTCAAGGACAGGTGGTCAACACCTTC
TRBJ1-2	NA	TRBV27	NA	CASSFSPGTSNYGYTF	TGTGCCAGCAGTTTCTCGCCGGGCACATCTAACTATGGCTACACCTTC
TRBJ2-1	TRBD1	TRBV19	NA	CASSFGTGEGNEQFF	TGTGCCAGTAGTTTTGGGACAGGGGAGGGAAATGAGCAGTTCTTC
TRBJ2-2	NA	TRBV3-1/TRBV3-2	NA	CASSQRSTGELFF	TGTGCCAGCAGCCAACGGTCCACCGGGGAGCTGTTTTTT
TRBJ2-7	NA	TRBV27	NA	CASSLRAGSSYEQYF	TGTGCCAGCAGTTTAAGGGCAGGTAGCTCCTACGAGCAGTACTTC
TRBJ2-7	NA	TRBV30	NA	CAWSITGPRTLF	TGTGCCTGGAGCATCACCGGGCCCAGAACCTTATTC
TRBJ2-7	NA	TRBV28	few	CASRARGEQYF	TGTGCCAGCAGAGCTCGCGGCGAGCAGTACTTC
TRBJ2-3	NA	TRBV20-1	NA	CSASKRESTDTQYF	TGCAGTGCTAGTAAACGGGAGAGCACAGATACGCAGTATTTT
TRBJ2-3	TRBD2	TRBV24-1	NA	CATSVAAGPGDTQYF	TGTGCCACCAGTGTCGCAGCGGGGCCCGGAGATACGCAGTATTTT
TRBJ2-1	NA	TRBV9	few	CASSVAVDLSYNEQFF	TGTGCCAGCAGCGTAGCAGTGGATCTCTCCTACAATGAGCAGTTCTTC
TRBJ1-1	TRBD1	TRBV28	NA	CASSLRQGRGNTEAFF	TGTGCCAGCAGTTTGAGACAGGGGCGAGGGAACACTGAAGCTTTCTTT
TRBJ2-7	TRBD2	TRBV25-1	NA	CASSPSGGNYEQYF	TGTGCCAGCAGTCCTAGCGGGGGAAACTACGAGCAGTACTTC
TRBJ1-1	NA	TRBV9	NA	CASSPPWGTEAFF	TGTGCCAGCAGCCCGCCATGGGGCACTGAAGCTTTCTTT
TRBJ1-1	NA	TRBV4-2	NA	CASSQVGQNTEAFF	TGTGCCAGCAGCCAAGTAGGGCAGAACACTGAAGCTTTCTTT
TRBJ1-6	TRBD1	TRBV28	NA	CASSPRDRGTSPLHF	TGTGCCAGCAGTCCCCGGGACAGGGGGACTTCACCCCTCCACTTT
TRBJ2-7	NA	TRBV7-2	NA	CASSPQWGYEQYF	TGTGCCAGCAGCCCTCAATGGGGCTACGAGCAGTACTTC
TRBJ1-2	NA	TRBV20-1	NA	CSASSSGLGYGYTF	TGCAGTGCTAGTTCCTCGGGACTAGGGTATGGCTACACCTTC
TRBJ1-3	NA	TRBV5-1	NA	CASSLEGPSSGNTIYF	TGCGCCAGCAGCTTGGAAGGCCCGAGCTCTGGAAACACCATATATTTT
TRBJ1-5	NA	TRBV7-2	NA	CASSLGGVGQPQHF	TGTGCCAGCAGCTTAGGTGGGGTTGGTCAGCCCCAGCATTTT
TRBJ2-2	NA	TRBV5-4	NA	CASSLGRYTGELFF	TGTGCCAGCAGCTTGGGCCGGTACACCGGGGAGCTGTTTTTT
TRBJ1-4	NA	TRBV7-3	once	CASSLSGRENEKLFF	TGTGCCAGCAGCTTAAGCGGAAGGGAGAATGAAAAACTGTTTTTT
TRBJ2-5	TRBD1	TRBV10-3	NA	CAISESGTGETQYF	TGTGCCATCAGTGAGTCTGGGACAGGGGAGACCCAGTACTTC
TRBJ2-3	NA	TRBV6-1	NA	CASSVEGGAATSTDTQYF	TGTGCCAGCAGTGTAGAGGGGGGTGCGGCGACTAGCACAGATACGCAGTATTTT
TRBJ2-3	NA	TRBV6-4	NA	CASSPSWGLGTDTQYF	TGTGCCAGCAGCCCCTCTTGGGGGCTAGGCACAGATACGCAGTATTTT
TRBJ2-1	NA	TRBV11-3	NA	CASSLESVGNEQFF	TGTGCCAGCAGCTTAGAGTCGGTGGGAAATGAGCAGTTCTTC
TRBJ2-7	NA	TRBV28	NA	CASSPPGDRFAYEQYF	TGTGCCAGCAGTCCACCGGGCGACAGATTTGCCTACGAGCAGTACTTC